A single T cell receptor beta chain is shown here with its context. Its antigen remains unidentified. This sample was taken from a study of T cell responses to AZD1222 COVID-19 vaccine. Study-wide points: Regions left unmutated in variants are reportedly the target of nearly half of spike-specific TCRs. Vaccination with two AZD1222 doses was followed by a rise in Spike-specific TCR breadth and depth.

Germline V gene lookup returns CDR1 SGHTA and CDR2 FQGNSA. V was cut by 3 bases and J by 0 bases, with 15 bases left in between. The CDR3 spans 17 residues. TCRdb's copy holds only in-frame clones and misses some; the assay was immunoSEQ multiplex PCR. The data contain around 96,000 clones, around nine tenths of them singletons. The chain joins TRBV7-2 to TRBJ1-5, with D maybe TRBD1 (6 bases). The starting material was peripheral blood, obtained on day 0 of AZD1222 vaccination. The sequence derives from an adult in good health. The CDR3 sequence is CASSFNSGTISNQPQHF. CDR3 bases: TGTGCCAGCAGCTTCAACTCCGGGACAATTAGCAATCAGCCCCAGCATTTT.